These T cell receptor beta chains were read from a single sample in a study of blood T cell repertoires in COVID-19. Libraries were prepared by immunoSEQ multiplex PCR; TCRdb keeps only in-frame clonotypes and omits some of them. The sample has about 260,000 clones, around 88% seen once. Sequencing was carried out using peripheral blood. These TCRs come from a man aged 30-40 years with active or convalescent COVID-19. The CDR3 runs from the conserved cysteine through the conserved F or W. D genes are given only for firm matches. A clone size is listed for some rows: how often the clone was seen (once, few, many), or a class if it is expanded.

TGCGCCAGCAGCCGAGACAGCGGGGGGATGTACGAGCAGTACTTC CASSRDSGGMYEQYF TRBJ2-7 TRBV4-1 TRBD2 .
TGTGCCAGCTCAATCGGGACAGGGGGCTCGTCCTACAATGAGCAGTTCTTC CASSIGTGGSSYNEQFF TRBJ2-1 TRBV18 TRBD1 few
TGTGCCAGCAGCTTAGGCCCTAGGGGAAACACTGAAGCTTTCTTT CASSLGPRGNTEAFF TRBJ1-1 TRBV7-9 . .
TGTGCCAGCAGGCCTGTACTTAACTATGGCTACACCTTC CASRPVLNYGYTF TRBJ1-2 TRBV2 . .
TGTGCCAGTATGGGGACAGCCGGTATTAACTATGGCTACACCTTC CASMGTAGINYGYTF TRBJ1-2 TRBV19 TRBD1 .
TGTGCCAGCAGCCTCTCCGGGACAGCTCTTTACGAGCAGTACTTC CASSLSGTALYEQYF TRBJ2-7 TRBV7-8 TRBD1 .
TGTGCCAGTAGTAAAAACCGGGACAGCTCTGGAAACACCATATATTTT CASSKNRDSSGNTIYF TRBJ1-3 TRBV19 TRBD1 .
TGTGCCAGCAGCGCCGGGGGGCAGATGAACACTGAAGCTTTCTTT CASSAGGQMNTEAFF TRBJ1-1 TRBV7-2 . .
TGTGCCTGGAGGTCAGTCTCCTACGAGCAGTACTTC CAWRSVSYEQYF TRBJ2-7 TRBV30 . .
TGTGCCAGCAGTTACTCGAGGCAGGGTGTTGAAAAACTGTTTTTT CASSYSRQGVEKLFF TRBJ1-4 TRBV6-5 . .
TGTGCCAGCAGCCGGGGGGCCAACAATGAGCAGTTCTTC CASSRGANNEQFF TRBJ2-1 TRBV11-3 . .
TGCGCCAGCAAACAGGGCCTTGACTATAATTCACCCCTCCACTTT CASKQGLDYNSPLHF TRBJ1-6 TRBV5-1 . .
TGTGCCAGCAGCGTTTCCCGGGACAGGGGAGACACCGGGGAGCTGTTTTTT CASSVSRDRGDTGELFF TRBJ2-2 TRBV9 TRBD1 .
TGCGCCAGCAGCCACGGACAGGGTGACTCCTACGAGCAGTACTTC CASSHGQGDSYEQYF TRBJ2-7 TRBV4-1 TRBD1 .
TGTGCCAGCAGAGAGACCGACTTGAACACTGAAGCTTTCTTT CASRETDLNTEAFF TRBJ1-1 TRBV4-2 . .
TGTGCCAGCAGTCAGAGGACAGGGAACTACGAGCAGTACTTC CASSQRTGNYEQYF TRBJ2-7 TRBV6-6 TRBD1 .
TGTGCCAGCAGCTTAGGGACAGGGTACGGCTACACCTTC CASSLGTGYGYTF TRBJ1-2 TRBV6-5 TRBD1 .
TGTGCCAGCAGCCAAACCCAGGGAGGAAGGGATGGCTACACCTTC CASSQTQGGRDGYTF TRBJ1-2 TRBV4-2 . once
TGTGCCAGCATTCCCGTACAGGGTGGTTATTCACCCCTCCACTTT CASIPVQGGYSPLHF TRBJ1-6 TRBV2 . .
TGTGCCAGCAGCTTACCCGGCACAGATACGCAGTATTTT CASSLPGTDTQYF TRBJ2-3 TRBV7-3 . .
TGTGCCAGCAGCCAGGGGTACACCGGGGAGCTGTTTTTT CASSQGYTGELFF TRBJ2-2 TRBV13 . .
TGTGCCAGCAGCCTAAGCGGGGGGCAGAGGACGGGTGAGCAGTTCTTC CASSLSGGQRTGEQFF TRBJ2-1 TRBV5-6 TRBD2 .
TGTGCCAGCTCACCAAGGATGGGACAATCATTTGGAAACACCATATATTTT CASSPRMGQSFGNTIYF TRBJ1-3 TRBV18 . .